The T cell receptor beta chain under discussion was sequenced for a study of T cells in Graves' hyperthyroidism and ophthalmopathy (dated by TCRdb to about 2019). At the level of the whole study: To identify distinguishing TCR V-J signatures, a discovery cohort of around 100 patients was used, comprising 40 to 45 with Graves' ophthalmopathy and 55 to 65 with stable Graves' hyperthyroidism. Following sampling, methimazole starting at 30 mg daily was given to hyperthyroidism patients, and high-dose intravenous methylprednisolone was given to ophthalmopathy patients. The study also compared thyroid tissue and blood T-cell repertoires from more than five Graves' hyperthyroidism patients. Prospective prediction of ophthalmopathy was tested in an independent validation cohort of approximately 19 hyperthyroidism patients and around 16 patients who later progressed to ophthalmopathy. The approximately 98 discovery patients were randomly divided into training and test sets at a 7:3 ratio. The paper reports TCR Vbeta CDR3 sequencing of approximately 140 peripheral blood samples: some 41 ophthalmopathy, under 80 hyperthyroidism and around 17 progressor patients.

Summary of the overall study and its limitations: In cross-validation, a model built on a 13 V-J signature told ophthalmopathy apart from stable hyperthyroidism with approximately 91% sensitivity and about 81% specificity, and in testing the same model reached 80%/75%. In validation, the model predicted progression to ophthalmopathy a median of 6.5 months before onset, with about 64% sensitivity and 72.22% specificity. Most expanded thyroid clonotypes (frequency above 0.001) were also detected in blood, suggesting blood repertoires may reflect thyroid immune responses. No statistical method was used to fix the sample size in advance, and group allocation was not hidden from the investigators.

With regard to this clonotype: It has no known antigen specificity. A clone one base away is much larger, so this may be a read error.

The germline V gene (reference sequence) supplies CDR1 DFQATT and CDR2 SNEGSKA. The cysteine opens and the phenylalanine closes a CDR3 of 14 amino acids. Kept here is only the CDR3 DNA, which spans 42 bases and is read in frame from base 1. Stable Graves' hyperthyroidism was defined as no progression to ophthalmopathy during 18 months of follow-up. Hyperthyroidism patients were aged 18 to 65 years and newly diagnosed, with disease duration of less than 2 months. Exclusion was applied to patients with uncontrolled infections, other autoimmune diseases, pregnancy or lactation. Diagnoses were established on the basis of clinical symptoms, serum thyroxine and TRAb, thyroid ultrasound, and orbital computed tomography. Total RNA was extracted with Trizol reagent, and quality was checked on an Agilent 2100 Bioanalyzer. The TCR beta CDR3 regions were amplified from RNA transcripts. For the first round of RT-PCR on the TCR CDR3, the HTBI primer set was used together with the Qiagen OneStep RT-PCR kit. The libraries were constructed in a second round of multiplex PCR and then size-selected and purified. Libraries were sequenced paired-end with 100 bp reads on an Illumina HiSeq2000. From the authors' description of their analysis: Raw data were processed with SOAPnuke, discarding reads with adapters, uncalled bases, mean Phred below 15, or no exact constant-primer or identifier match. COPE v1.2.5 was used to merge high-quality paired reads, and clonotypes were defined as unique nucleotide sequences. Clonotypes were aligned to IMGT TRBV, TRBD and TRBJ reference segments using MiTCR v1.1. Analysis was restricted to V-J combinations with a frequency above 0.0001, which covered 99.2% of repertoires. The TCS score was defined as F50 (clonal expansion) divided by E x V (chaos), with BLOSUM62-based TCRdist calculated between CDR3 peptides within each V-J. Welch's t-statistics and random forest reduced roughly 530 V-J features to 13, which were used in a naive Bayes classifier (R e1071). The similarity between thyroid and blood repertoires was quantified using the Morisita-Horn index. TCRdb handled the public reads itself, with Q25 trimming in fastp and clone calling in MiXCR, and kept productive beta chains. One record per CDR3 amino acid sequence lists the most common genes and DNA. TCRdb, not the authors, supplied the V and J calls. Present in this sample are about 95,000 distinct CDR3 sequences, roughly 37% of which were seen just once. More than 8.5% of the sample goes to the ten largest clones.

The receptor's source is a woman aged 25 to 39 with Graves' hyperthyroidism. Rearrangement joined TRBV20-1 to TRBJ2-3, with no confidently assigned D gene. The J call is uncertain, as TRBJ1-5 better fits the DNA end. The sequenced sample was peripheral blood or thyroid tissue (not recorded which). At the DNA level, the sequence is TGCAGTGCTAGAGTGGCTAGCGCGGCGGGTACGCAGCATTTT. Its protein reads: CSARVASAAGTQHF.